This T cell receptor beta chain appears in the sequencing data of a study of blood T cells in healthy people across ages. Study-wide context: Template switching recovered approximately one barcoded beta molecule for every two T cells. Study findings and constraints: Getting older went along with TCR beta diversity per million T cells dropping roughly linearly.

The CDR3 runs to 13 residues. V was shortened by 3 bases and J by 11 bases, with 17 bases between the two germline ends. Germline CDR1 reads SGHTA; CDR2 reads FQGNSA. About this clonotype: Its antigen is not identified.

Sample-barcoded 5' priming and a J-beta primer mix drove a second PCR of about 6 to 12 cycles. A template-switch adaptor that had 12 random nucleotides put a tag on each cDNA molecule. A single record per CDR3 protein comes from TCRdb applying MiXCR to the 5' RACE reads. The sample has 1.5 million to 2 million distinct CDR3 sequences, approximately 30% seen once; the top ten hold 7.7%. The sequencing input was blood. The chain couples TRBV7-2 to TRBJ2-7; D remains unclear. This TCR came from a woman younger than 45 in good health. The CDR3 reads CASSFLELGVEYF. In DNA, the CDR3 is TGTGCCAGCAGCTTCCTCGAGTTGGGTGTAGAGTACTTC.